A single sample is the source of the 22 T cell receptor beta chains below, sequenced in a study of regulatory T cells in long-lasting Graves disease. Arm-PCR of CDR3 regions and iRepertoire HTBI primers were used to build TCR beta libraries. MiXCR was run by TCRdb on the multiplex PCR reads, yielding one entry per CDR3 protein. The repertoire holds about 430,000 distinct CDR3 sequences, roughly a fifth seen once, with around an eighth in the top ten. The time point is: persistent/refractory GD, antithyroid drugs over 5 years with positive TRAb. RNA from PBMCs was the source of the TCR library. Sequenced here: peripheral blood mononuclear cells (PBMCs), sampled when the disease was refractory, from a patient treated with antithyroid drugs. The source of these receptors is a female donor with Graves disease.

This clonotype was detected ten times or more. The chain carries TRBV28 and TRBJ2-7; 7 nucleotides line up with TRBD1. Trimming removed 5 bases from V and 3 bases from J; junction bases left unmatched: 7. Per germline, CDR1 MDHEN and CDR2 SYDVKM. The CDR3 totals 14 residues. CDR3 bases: TGTGCCAGCAGTCGACAGGGAACTAGCTACGAGCAGTACTTC. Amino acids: CASSRQGTSYEQYF.

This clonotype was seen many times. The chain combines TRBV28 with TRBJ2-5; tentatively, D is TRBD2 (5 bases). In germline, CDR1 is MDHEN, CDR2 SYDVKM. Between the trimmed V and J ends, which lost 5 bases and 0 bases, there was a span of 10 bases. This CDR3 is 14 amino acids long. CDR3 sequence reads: CASSRRRYQETQYF. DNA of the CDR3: TGTGCCAGCAGTCGGCGGAGGTACCAAGAGACCCAGTACTTC.

The CDR3 region is CASSDRRYGTDTQYF. CDR3 bases: TGTGCCAGCAGTGATAGGCGTTATGGCACAGATACGCAGTATTTT. The chain has TRBV6-1 and TRBJ2-3; no firm D call. Germline CDR1 is MNHNS and CDR2 is SASEGT. The CDR3 spans 15 residues. V was clipped by 3 bases and J by 1 base, with 11 bases between them.

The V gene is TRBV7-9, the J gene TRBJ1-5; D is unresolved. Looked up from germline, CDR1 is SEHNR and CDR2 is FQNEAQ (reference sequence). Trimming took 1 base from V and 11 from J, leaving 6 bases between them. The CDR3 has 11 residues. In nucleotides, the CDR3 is TGTGCCAGCAGCTTAGAAGGGACCCAGCATTTT. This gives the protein CASSLEGTQHF.

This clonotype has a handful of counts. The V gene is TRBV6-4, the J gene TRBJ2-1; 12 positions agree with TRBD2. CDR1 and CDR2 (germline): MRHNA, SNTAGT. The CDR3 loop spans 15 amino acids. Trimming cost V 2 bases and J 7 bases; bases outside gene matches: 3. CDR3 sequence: CASSDLAGGLNEQFF. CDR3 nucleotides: TGTGCCAGCAGTGACCTAGCGGGAGGGCTGAATGAGCAGTTCTTC.

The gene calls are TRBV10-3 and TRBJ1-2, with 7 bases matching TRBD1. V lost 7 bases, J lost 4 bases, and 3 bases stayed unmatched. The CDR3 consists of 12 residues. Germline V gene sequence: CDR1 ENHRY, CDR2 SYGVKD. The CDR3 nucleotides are TGTGCCATCACGGCAGGGGGCTATGGCTACACCTTC. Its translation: CAITAGGYGYTF.

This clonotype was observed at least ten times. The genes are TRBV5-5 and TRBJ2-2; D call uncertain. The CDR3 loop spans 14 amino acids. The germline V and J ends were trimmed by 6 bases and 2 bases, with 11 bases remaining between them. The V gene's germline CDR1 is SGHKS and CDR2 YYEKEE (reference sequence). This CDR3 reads CASISGLNTGELFF. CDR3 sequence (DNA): TGTGCCAGCATATCTGGGCTTAACACCGGGGAGCTGTTTTTT. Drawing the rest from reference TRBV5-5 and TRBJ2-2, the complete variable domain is DAGVTQSPTHLIKTRGQQVTLRCSPISGHKSVSWYQQVLGQGPQFIFQYYEKEERGRGNFPDRFSARQFPNYSSELNVNALLLGDSALYLCASISGLNTGELFFGEGSRLTVL.

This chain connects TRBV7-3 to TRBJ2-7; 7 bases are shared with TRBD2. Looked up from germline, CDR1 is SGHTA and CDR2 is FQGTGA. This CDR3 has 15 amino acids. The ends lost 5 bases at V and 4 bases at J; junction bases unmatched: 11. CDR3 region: CASSPGAGAGYEQYF. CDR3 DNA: TGTGCCAGCAGCCCTGGGGCGGGAGCGGGTTACGAGCAGTACTTC.

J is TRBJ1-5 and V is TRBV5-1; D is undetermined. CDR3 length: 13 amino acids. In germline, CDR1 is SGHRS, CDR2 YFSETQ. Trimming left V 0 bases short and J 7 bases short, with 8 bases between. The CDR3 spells CASSLDPGQPQHF. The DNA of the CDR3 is TGCGCCAGCAGCTTGGATCCGGGGCAGCCCCAGCATTTT.

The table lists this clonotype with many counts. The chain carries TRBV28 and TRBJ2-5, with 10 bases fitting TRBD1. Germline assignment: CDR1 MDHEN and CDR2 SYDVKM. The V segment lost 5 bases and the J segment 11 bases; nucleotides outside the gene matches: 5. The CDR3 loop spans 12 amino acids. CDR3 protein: CASSPDRGGQYF. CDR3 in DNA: TGTGCCAGCAGTCCGGACAGGGGGGGACAGTACTTC.

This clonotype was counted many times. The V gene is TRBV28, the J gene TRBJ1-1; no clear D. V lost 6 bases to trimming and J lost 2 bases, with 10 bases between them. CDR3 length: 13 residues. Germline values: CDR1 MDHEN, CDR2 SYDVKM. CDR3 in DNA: TGTGCCAGCAGGGTGGGAGGCAACACTGAAGCTTTCTTT. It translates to CASRVGGNTEAFF.

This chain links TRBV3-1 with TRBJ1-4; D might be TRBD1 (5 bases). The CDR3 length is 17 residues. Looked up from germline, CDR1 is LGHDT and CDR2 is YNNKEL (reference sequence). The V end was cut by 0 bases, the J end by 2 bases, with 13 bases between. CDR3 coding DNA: TGTGCCAGCAGCCAAGAACCAGGGTCGCGGACTAATGAAAAACTGTTTTTT. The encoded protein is CASSQEPGSRTNEKLFF.

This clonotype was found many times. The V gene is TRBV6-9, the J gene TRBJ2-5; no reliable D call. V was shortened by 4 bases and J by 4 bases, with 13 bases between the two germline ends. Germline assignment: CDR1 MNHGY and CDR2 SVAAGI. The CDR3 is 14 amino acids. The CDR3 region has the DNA TGTGCCAGCAGTTTGGGCGGAAAGGCAGAGACCCAGTACTTC. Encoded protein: CASSLGGKAETQYF.

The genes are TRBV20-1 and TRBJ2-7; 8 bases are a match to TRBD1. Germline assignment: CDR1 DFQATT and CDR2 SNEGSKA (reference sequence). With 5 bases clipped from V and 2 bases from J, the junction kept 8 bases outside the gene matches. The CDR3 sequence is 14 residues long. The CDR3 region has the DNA TGCAGTGCTCGGCGGGACAGGCAGACCTACGAGCAGTACTTC. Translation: CSARRDRQTYEQYF.

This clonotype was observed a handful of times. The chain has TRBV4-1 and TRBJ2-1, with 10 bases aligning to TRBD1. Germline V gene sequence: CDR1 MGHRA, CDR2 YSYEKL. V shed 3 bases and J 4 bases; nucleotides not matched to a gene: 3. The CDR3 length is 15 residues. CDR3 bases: TGCGCCAGCAGCCACGGGACAGGGGAGTACAATGAGCAGTTCTTC. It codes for CASSHGTGEYNEQFF.

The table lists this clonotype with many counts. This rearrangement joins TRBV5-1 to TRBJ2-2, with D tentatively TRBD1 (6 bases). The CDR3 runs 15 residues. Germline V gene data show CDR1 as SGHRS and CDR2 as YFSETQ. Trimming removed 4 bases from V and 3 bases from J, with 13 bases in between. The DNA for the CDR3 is TGCGCCAGCAGCCGCTCAACAGGGTACACCGGGGAGCTGTTTTTT. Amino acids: CASSRSTGYTGELFF.

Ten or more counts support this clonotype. The CDR3 loop is CASSPRDGETYEQYF. DNA for the CDR3: TGTGCCAGCAGCCCCAGGGACGGGGAAACCTACGAGCAGTACTTC. This chain connects TRBV6-1 to TRBJ2-7; D is tentatively TRBD1 or TRBD2 (5 bases each). Germline V gives CDR1 MNHNS, CDR2 SASEGT. The ends were cut back, 6 bases at V and 2 bases at J, with 17 bases in the middle. The CDR3 is 15 amino acids.

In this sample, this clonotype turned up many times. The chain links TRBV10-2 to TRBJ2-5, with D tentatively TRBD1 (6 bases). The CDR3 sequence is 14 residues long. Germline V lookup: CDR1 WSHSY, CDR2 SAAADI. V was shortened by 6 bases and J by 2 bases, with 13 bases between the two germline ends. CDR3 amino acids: CASSEQGRQETQYF. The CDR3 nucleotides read TGCGCCAGCAGCGAACAGGGCAGACAAGAGACCCAGTACTTC.

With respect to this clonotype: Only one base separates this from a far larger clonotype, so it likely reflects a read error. CDR3 nucleotides: TGCAGTGCTAGGGGGTGGGAGGAAGTAGTGCAGTACTTC. Its protein is CSARGWEEVVQYF. V and J are TRBV20-1 and TRBJ2-5; TRBD2 is a possible D gene (6 bases). CDR1 DFQATT and CDR2 SNEGSKA come from the germline V gene (reference sequence). The CDR3 runs 13 residues. Trimming shortened V by 3 bases and J by 11 bases, and 19 bases separated the two germline ends.

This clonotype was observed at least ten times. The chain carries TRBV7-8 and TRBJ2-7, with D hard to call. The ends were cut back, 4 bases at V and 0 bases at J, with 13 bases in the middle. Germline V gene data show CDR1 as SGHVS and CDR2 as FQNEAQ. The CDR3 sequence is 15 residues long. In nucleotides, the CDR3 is TGTGCCAGCAGCTCCACCCAAGGCCTCTCCTACGAGCAGTACTTC. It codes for CASSSTQGLSYEQYF.

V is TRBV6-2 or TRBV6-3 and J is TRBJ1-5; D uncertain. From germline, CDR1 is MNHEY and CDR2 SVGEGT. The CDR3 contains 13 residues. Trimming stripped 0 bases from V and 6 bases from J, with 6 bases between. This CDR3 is CASSYSRSQPQHF. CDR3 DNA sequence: TGTGCCAGCAGTTACTCCCGAAGTCAGCCCCAGCATTTT.

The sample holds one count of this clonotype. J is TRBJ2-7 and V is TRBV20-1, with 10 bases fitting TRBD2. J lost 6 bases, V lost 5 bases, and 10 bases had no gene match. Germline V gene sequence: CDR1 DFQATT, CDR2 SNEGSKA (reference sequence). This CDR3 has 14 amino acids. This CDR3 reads CSARRLAGGGEQYF. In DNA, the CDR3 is TGCAGTGCTCGAAGGTTAGCGGGAGGTGGCGAGCAGTACTTC.